The rows below give T cell receptor beta chains drawn from one sample of a study of blood T cell repertoires in COVID-19. Profiled with immunoSEQ multiplex PCR; TCRdb holds only in-frame clones, not every one. The sample carries about 140,000 clones, approximately 90% recorded once. Material: peripheral blood. These receptors came from a man between 60 and 70 years old with active or convalescent COVID-19. Both conserved end residues are part of each CDR3.

j_call,v_call,cdr3_aa
TRBJ1-4,TRBV29-1,CSVAGSGGANEKLFF
TRBJ1-4,TRBV4-2,CASSQAPVATNEKLFF
TRBJ1-4,TRBV18,CASSPDRGGEKLFF
TRBJ2-5,TRBV19,CASSISTGSQETQYF
TRBJ2-5,TRBV28,CASSLWALGGETQYF
TRBJ1-4,TRBV12-1,CAVWDRTNEKLFF
TRBJ2-2,TRBV5-1,CASSGGQGYGELFF
TRBJ1-1,TRBV5-6,CASSLTGTEAFF
TRBJ1-4,TRBV5-1,CASSRTGTLGEKLFF
TRBJ1-3,TRBV5-6,CASSRRGTSGNTIYF
TRBJ1-5,TRBV28,CGGGKGNNQPQHF
TRBJ2-2,TRBV24-1,CATSDQDRSWLFF
TRBJ2-5,TRBV4-1,CASSQGTGTGGWGTQYF
TRBJ2-5,TRBV3-1/TRBV3-2,CASSRREEETQYF
TRBJ1-3,TRBV3-1/TRBV3-2,CASSQDGRFSGNTIYF
TRBJ1-1,TRBV4-2,CASSQDRGLLDTEAFF
TRBJ2-5,TRBV29-1,CSGIPRDRQETQYF
TRBJ1-1,TRBV28,CASSSRTWRSGDTEAFF
TRBJ2-5,TRBV3-1/TRBV3-2,CASRPRQSQETQYF
TRBJ2-4,TRBV11-2,CASSLPGIQYF
TRBJ1-1,TRBV6-5,CASTGGFRDTEAFF
TRBJ2-5,TRBV27,CASSLMGSPQYF
TRBJ2-7,TRBV7-2,CASSSGQGSIEQYF
TRBJ2-7,TRBV12-3/TRBV12-4,CASSTGGGNEQYF
TRBJ2-3,TRBV4-2,CASSQDRKLAGASYTDTQYF
TRBJ2-7,TRBV11-2,CASNRGGRGDLREQYF
TRBJ2-7,TRBV30,CALTTGSYEQYF
TRBJ1-1,TRBV29-1,CSVRRAGNTEAFF
TRBJ1-1,TRBV24-1,CATSDATGPTEAFF
TRBJ2-2,TRBV21-1,CASCPLAGPWSGELFF
TRBJ2-3,TRBV14,CASSPPGQIITDTQYF
TRBJ2-2,TRBV4-2,CASSQERGNTGELFF